This TCR beta chain was documented in a study of cytomegalovirus exposure and HLA in healthy donors. CDR3 length: 15 amino acids. Germline trimming cut 5 bases from V and 6 bases from J; bases unmatched to any gene: 8. Germline CDR1 MNHEY, CDR2 SVGAGI. The PCR had 60 Vbeta and 13 Jbeta primers. The protocol was immunoSEQ multiplex PCR, while the TCRdb copy is restricted to in-frame clones and leaves out a portion. Altogether tens of thousands of clones are present, roughly four fifths being singletons, with the ten largest covering approximately 8%. Sequencing was performed on PBMCs. The J gene is TRBJ1-2, the V gene TRBV6-5; 11 bases fit TRBD1. This receptor was obtained from a woman aged 25 to 45 in good health and CMV-seropositive. CDR3 DNA sequence: TGTGCCAGCAGTGCCCGGACAGGGGGCAAGAATGGCTACACCTTC. Translation gives CASSARTGGKNGYTF.